These T cell receptor beta chains were read from a single sample in a study of T cell repertoires in cytomegalovirus infection. TCRdb analysed the reads with MiXCR anew, one entry per CDR3 protein. The data hold 150,000 to 200,000 distinct CDR3 sequences, with about 28% observed a single time. The specimen sequenced was PBMCs. These receptors all stem from a human donor in good health (CMV status not recorded). Some clones in this sample may be carry-over from other donors' samples. The CDR3 runs from the conserved cysteine through the conserved F or W. Only part of the rows carry a size: once, few, many, or a class if the clone is expanded.

J: TRBJ2-3; V: TRBV19; size: -; CDR3: CASSINSADTQYF
J: TRBJ2-7; V: TRBV2; size: few; CDR3: CASSQGAAYEQYF
J: TRBJ2-6; V: TRBV6-1; size: few; CDR3: CASSETGANVLTF
J: TRBJ1-6; V: TRBV20-1; size: -; CDR3: CSAMTMRDSPLHF
J: TRBJ2-1; V: TRBV20-1; size: many; CDR3: CSARRLAGASYNEQFF
J: TRBJ1-1; V: TRBV12-3/TRBV12-4; size: few; CDR3: CASSLGVGAFF
J: TRBJ1-2; V: TRBV5-4; size: -; CDR3: CASSHAGQGPYGYTF
J: TRBJ1-1; V: TRBV6-8; size: -; CDR3: CASSPRRQGDTEAFF
J: TRBJ2-7; V: TRBV6-2/TRBV6-3; size: -; CDR3: CASSRTVDEQYF
J: TRBJ1-6; V: TRBV11-1; size: few; CDR3: CASSSGGDDSPLHF
J: TRBJ2-7; V: TRBV7-3; size: few; CDR3: CASSQAADGYEQYF
J: TRBJ1-1; V: TRBV5-6; size: -; CDR3: CASSPVRSQRAFF
J: TRBJ2-7; V: TRBV18; size: -; CDR3: CASSPEDEQYF
J: TRBJ1-2; V: TRBV7-2; size: many; CDR3: CASSASTGFHGYTF
J: TRBJ1-1; V: TRBV20-1; size: -; CDR3: CSASFRGRTEAFF
J: TRBJ1-1; V: TRBV29-1; size: -; CDR3: CGAGDWNTEAFF
J: TRBJ2-5; V: TRBV12-3/TRBV12-4; size: -; CDR3: CASSFLQAGAETQYF
J: TRBJ1-5; V: TRBV28; size: few; CDR3: CASSSTVRGSNQPQHF
J: TRBJ2-1; V: TRBV11-2; size: -; CDR3: CASSLLPGGVGEQFF
J: TRBJ1-2; V: TRBV2; size: -; CDR3: CASSPPYRENGYTF
J: TRBJ1-5; V: TRBV7-2; size: many; CDR3: CASSLGAQGNQPQHF